This is a list of T cell receptor beta chains from one sample in a study of blood T cell repertoires in COVID-19. Measured with immunoSEQ multiplex PCR; TCRdb has only the in-frame clones, and not every one. The sample yields approximately 150,000 clones, 70% to 90% seen once. The specimen was peripheral blood. Every receptor here comes from a woman between 65 and 79 years old with acute or convalescent COVID-19. Both conserved end residues are part of each CDR3. The D gene is left open where the match is weak. Expanded clones get a size class; other rows say once, few or many, or leave the size out.

v_gene	abundance	d_gene	j_gene	CDR3nt	CDR3aa
TRBV27	once	.	TRBJ2-5	TGTGCCAGCAGTTCGTCGGGAGAAAAGAGACGGACCCAGTACTTC	CASSSSGEKRRTQYF
TRBV4-2	.	TRBD2	TRBJ2-3	TGTGCCAGCAGCCAAGGGACTAGCGGGAGGGCCGTAGATACGCAGTATTTT	CASSQGTSGRAVDTQYF
TRBV2	few	TRBD1	TRBJ1-2	TGTGCCAGCAATGACAGGGGGCGCGTCGGCTACACCTTC	CASNDRGRVGYTF
TRBV5-1	.	TRBD1	TRBJ2-7	TGCGCCAGCAGCTCGGAGGCCGTAGGGACAGGGGCCTCCTACGAGCAGTACTTC	CASSSEAVGTGASYEQYF
TRBV27	.	.	TRBJ1-6	TGTGCCAGCAGTTCCCTCGGGGGGGGGTCCTATAATTCACCCCTCCACTTT	CASSSLGGGSYNSPLHF
TRBV2	.	.	TRBJ1-1	TGTGCCAGCACTCAGGGTGGACGGTCTGAAGCTTTCTTT	CASTQGGRSEAFF
TRBV7-9	.	TRBD2	TRBJ2-3	TGTGCCAGCAGCTTAGATATAGCTAGCGGCATCAACCGGGATACGCAGTATTTT	CASSLDIASGINRDTQYF
TRBV6-2/TRBV6-3	.	.	TRBJ2-3	TGTGCCAGCAGCTCACTAAGCAATACGCAGTATTTT	CASSSLSNTQYF
TRBV29-1	.	TRBD1	TRBJ2-7	TGCAGCGTTGAACCGGAACAGGGGAGTTCCTACGAGCAGTACTTC	CSVEPEQGSSYEQYF
TRBV4-2	.	TRBD2	TRBJ2-7	TGTGCCAGCAGCCGAGCTCCCAGCGGGAGCGGTGACGAGCAGTACTTC	CASSRAPSGSGDEQYF
TRBV5-4	.	TRBD1	TRBJ2-3	TGTGCCAGCAGCGTGGGACAGGGGGCAGGAGATACGCAGTATTTT	CASSVGQGAGDTQYF
TRBV28	.	TRBD1	TRBJ2-7	TGTGCCAGCAACCAGGGGGCGAGTTACGAGCAGTACTTC	CASNQGASYEQYF
TRBV2	.	.	TRBJ1-1	TGTGCCAGCAGAATGGGGCCCAGGGGCACTGAAGCTTTCTTT	CASRMGPRGTEAFF
TRBV6-2/TRBV6-3	.	TRBD1	TRBJ1-2	TGTGCCAGCAGCCAAACCGGGACAGCTAACTATGGCTACACCTTC	CASSQTGTANYGYTF
TRBV18	.	.	TRBJ1-6	TGTGCCAGCTCACAGGGGTACGGTGGTTCACCCCTCCACTTT	CASSQGYGGSPLHF
TRBV24-1	.	TRBD1	TRBJ1-2	TGTGCCACCAGTGACCCTAACAGGGGGGACTATGGCTACACCTTC	CATSDPNRGDYGYTF
TRBV4-2	.	.	TRBJ2-7	TGTGCCAGCAGCCAAGAAGGAGCAGGGGGACTAGTCGACTACGAGCAGTACTTC	CASSQEGAGGLVDYEQYF
TRBV5-6	.	.	TRBJ2-5	TGTGCCAGCAGCTTGGCCGGAGGTCAGACCCAGTACTTC	CASSLAGGQTQYF
TRBV7-9	.	TRBD2	TRBJ2-5	TGTGCCAGCAGCCGACTAGCCCTACAAGAGACCCAGTACTTC	CASSRLALQETQYF
TRBV3-1/TRBV3-2	.	.	TRBJ2-6	TGTGCCAGCAGCCTCCTAGGGGGAGCTGGGGCCAACGTCCTGACTTTC	CASSLLGGAGANVLTF
TRBV19	.	.	TRBJ1-2	TGTAGCCTAGGGAGTAACACCTTC	CSLGSNTF
TRBV4-3	.	.	TRBJ1-2	TGCGCCAGCAGCCAAGATGGGTGGGGACTGATTAACTATGGCTACACCTTC	CASSQDGWGLINYGYTF
TRBV24-1	.	.	TRBJ2-1	TGTGCCACCAGTGATTATAGAGACAATGAGCAGTTCTTC	CATSDYRDNEQFF
TRBV19	.	TRBD1	TRBJ1-1	TGTGCCAGTAGTAGGGGGGACAGGGGGAACACTGAAGCTTTCTTT	CASSRGDRGNTEAFF
TRBV20-1	.	.	TRBJ1-1	TGCAGTGCTAGAGCAGGGGCTCGTGCTTTCTTT	CSARAGARAFF
TRBV10-3	.	.	TRBJ2-5	TGTGCCATCAGTGAGTCAGGGACTGAGACCCAGTACTTC	CAISESGTETQYF
TRBV5-5	.	TRBD1	TRBJ1-4	TGTGCCAGCAGCTTGCGACAGGGAGTCTCGGCTAATGAAAAACTGTTTTTT	CASSLRQGVSANEKLFF
TRBV5-1	.	.	TRBJ1-3	TGCGCCAGCACCAGGGTGCCTGGAAACACCATATATTTT	CASTRVPGNTIYF
TRBV5-6	.	.	TRBJ1-6	TGTGCCAGCAGCTTGGGACCGGGGGATCCACCCCTCCACTTT	CASSLGPGDPPLHF
TRBV18	.	TRBD1	TRBJ2-1	TGTGCCAGCTCCAGCGGGACAGGGGGACTTAATGAGCAGTTCTTC	CASSSGTGGLNEQFF
TRBV4-3	.	.	TRBJ1-4	TGCGCCAGCAGCCAAGGTTTAGGGGGGGGTGAAAAACTGTTTTTT	CASSQGLGGGEKLFF
TRBV5-1	.	.	TRBJ1-5	TGCGCCAGCAGCTTGGAAGAGGGTCGGCAGCCCCAGCATTTT	CASSLEEGRQPQHF
TRBV19	.	.	TRBJ1-5	TGTGCCAGTAGTATAGTGGGACATAGCAATCAGCCCCAGCATTTT	CASSIVGHSNQPQHF
TRBV27	.	.	TRBJ2-3	TGTGCCAGCAGCCGAGCGGAACTCACAGATACGCAGTATTTT	CASSRAELTDTQYF
TRBV5-1	.	.	TRBJ2-3	TGCGCCAGCAGCATCACAGGGCTGGGCACAGATACGCAGTATTTT	CASSITGLGTDTQYF
TRBV7-9	.	TRBD2	TRBJ2-1	TGTGCCAGCAGCTTTTCCCTCTTAGCGGGAGGGAAGGTCTACAATGAGCAGTTCTTC	CASSFSLLAGGKVYNEQFF
TRBV28	.	.	TRBJ1-1	TGTGCCAGCAGTCCATTGACAGGAACTGAAGCTTTCTTT	CASSPLTGTEAFF
TRBV5-1	.	.	TRBJ2-1	TGCGCCAGCAGCTTGGCAGGTAGCTCCTACAATGAGCAGTTCTTC	CASSLAGSSYNEQFF
TRBV20-1	.	TRBD2	TRBJ2-3	TGCAGTGCTAGTAGTTCTGCGGGGGGATACACAGATACGCAGTATTTT	CSASSSAGGYTDTQYF
TRBV4-2	.	TRBD1	TRBJ2-2	TGTGCCAGCAGCCAGGACATACAGGGGACCGGGGAGCTGTTTTTT	CASSQDIQGTGELFF
TRBV2	.	.	TRBJ2-4	TGTGCCAGCAGTAAATCCAGGGCAGCCCGAAACATTCAGTACTTC	CASSKSRAARNIQYF
TRBV4-3	.	.	TRBJ2-1	TGCGCCAGCAGCCGGGGACAAGCCGGGGATAACCTCTACAATGAGCAGTTCTTC	CASSRGQAGDNLYNEQFF
TRBV28	.	.	TRBJ2-5	TGTGCCAGCAGTTTTCATCAGGGTGGGCAGACCCAGTACTTC	CASSFHQGGQTQYF
TRBV19	once	TRBD1	TRBJ1-2	TGTGCCAGTAGCGCGACAGGGCTGGCTAACTATGGCTACACCTTC	CASSATGLANYGYTF
TRBV21-1	.	.	TRBJ1-1	TGTGCCAGCAGGACAGGAGGAAACACTGAAGCTTTCTTT	CASRTGGNTEAFF
TRBV19	.	.	TRBJ2-7	TGTGCCAGTAGTATAGATCGAGCTGTGCAGTACTTC	CASSIDRAVQYF
TRBV11-2	.	.	TRBJ2-2	TGTGCCAGCGGGCAGACCAACACCGGGGAGCTGTTTTTT	CASGQTNTGELFF
TRBV14	.	TRBD1	TRBJ2-7	TGTGCCAGCAGACCCGGGACAGGGATCTACGAGCAGTACTTC	CASRPGTGIYEQYF
TRBV27	.	TRBD2	TRBJ2-2	TGTGCCAGCAGCCTGAGCCAGCTAGCGGGAGGGCCCGACGGGGAGCTGTTTTTT	CASSLSQLAGGPDGELFF
TRBV28	few	TRBD1	TRBJ1-5	TGTGCCAGCAGCCACGGACAGGGTACCGTTCGCAATCAGCCCCAGCATTTT	CASSHGQGTVRNQPQHF
TRBV5-1	once	TRBD2	TRBJ2-1	TGCGCCAGCAGCTTGGAGGTAGCGGGGGCGCGGGAGCAGTTCTTC	CASSLEVAGAREQFF